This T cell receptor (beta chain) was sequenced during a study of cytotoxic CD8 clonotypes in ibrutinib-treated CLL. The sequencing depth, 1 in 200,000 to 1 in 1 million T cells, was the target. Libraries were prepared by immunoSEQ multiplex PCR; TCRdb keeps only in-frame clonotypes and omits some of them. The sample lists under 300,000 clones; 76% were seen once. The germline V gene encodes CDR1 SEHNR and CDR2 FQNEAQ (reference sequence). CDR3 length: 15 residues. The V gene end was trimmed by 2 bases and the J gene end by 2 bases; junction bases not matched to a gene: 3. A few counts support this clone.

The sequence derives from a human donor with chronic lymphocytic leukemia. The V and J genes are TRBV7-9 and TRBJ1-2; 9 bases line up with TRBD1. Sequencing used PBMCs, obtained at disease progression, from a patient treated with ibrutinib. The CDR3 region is CASSLTGTGNYGYTF. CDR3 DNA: TGTGCCAGCAGCTTAACCGGGACAGGGAACTATGGCTACACCTTC.